The rows below give T cell receptor beta chains drawn from one sample of a study of vaccination effects on CD4 cells after COVID-19. These TCRs are of unknown antigen specificity. The data were produced by immunoSEQ multiplex PCR, yet TCRdb's version contains in-frame clones alone and is incomplete. This sample has about 73,000 clones, with about 70% found just once. The sequencing used CD4+ T cells from PBMCs cultured with HCoV-NL63 spike peptides, collected before COVID-19 vaccination. The receptors were sampled from a human donor who received a COVID-19 vaccine. Each CDR3 is given with its conserved first and last residue. D genes are given only for firm matches. The size field is filled for only some rows; it gives once, few, many or a size class.

j_call d_call v_call clone_size cdr3_aa cdr3_nt
TRBJ1-1 . TRBV2 once CASSATITGSAEAFF TGTGCCAGCAGCGCTACTATCACAGGGTCAGCTGAAGCTTTCTTT
TRBJ1-3 . TRBV6-5 . CASSYLGAGSGNTIYF TGTGCCAGCAGTTATCTGGGTGCTGGGTCTGGAAACACCATATATTTT
TRBJ1-1 TRBD1 TRBV6-1 . CASSEAGQVTEAFF TGTGCCAGCAGTGAAGCGGGACAGGTAACTGAAGCTTTCTTT
TRBJ1-2 . TRBV9 . CASSVVSGDYGYTF TGTGCCAGCAGCGTAGTATCAGGAGACTATGGCTACACCTTC
TRBJ2-3 . TRBV5-4 few CASSPEMGADTQYF TGTGCCAGCAGCCCCGAGATGGGGGCAGATACGCAGTATTTT
TRBJ2-2 . TRBV9 . CASSVVGRSNTGELFF TGTGCCAGCAGCGTAGTGGGCCGCTCGAACACCGGGGAGCTGTTTTTT
TRBJ1-1 . TRBV2 . CASSSQAEAFF TGTGCCAGCAGTTCCCAGGCTGAAGCTTTCTTT
TRBJ2-2 . TRBV24-1 . CATSDPRGANTGELFF TGTGCCACCAGTGATCCCCGGGGCGCGAACACCGGGGAGCTGTTTTTT
TRBJ2-1 TRBD1 TRBV6-6 . CASSSGQGYNEQFF TGTGCCAGCAGTTCGGGACAGGGATACAATGAGCAGTTCTTC
TRBJ2-1 . TRBV9 . CASSVAEGSYNEQFF TGTGCCAGCAGCGTAGCTGAGGGGTCCTACAATGAGCAGTTCTTC
TRBJ2-5 . TRBV24-1 . CATSDSRGSGTQYF TGTGCCACCAGTGACAGCCGAGGGTCTGGGACCCAGTACTTC
TRBJ2-3 . TRBV5-8 . CASSFISRGGTDTQYF TGTGCCAGCAGCTTTATCTCCAGGGGGGGCACAGATACGCAGTATTTT
TRBJ2-5 . TRBV7-2 . CASSLAIGLARGETQYF TGTGCCAGCAGCTTAGCAATTGGACTGGCCCGAGGCGAGACCCAGTACTTC
TRBJ1-3 . TRBV19 few CASSRSYTSGNTIYF TGTGCCAGTAGTAGATCGTACACGTCGGGAAACACCATATATTTT
TRBJ1-1 . TRBV9 . CASSVELDFATANTEAFF TGTGCCAGCAGCGTAGAACTGGACTTTGCCACGGCGAACACTGAAGCTTTCTTT
TRBJ2-1 TRBD1 TRBV7-3 few CASSPTGGRRQFF TGTGCCAGCAGCCCGACAGGGGGCCGTCGTCAGTTCTTC
TRBJ2-5 TRBD1 TRBV5-8 . CASPVIPGTGGDRLQETQYF TGTGCCAGCCCAGTAATTCCCGGGACAGGGGGCGACCGCCTCCAAGAGACCCAGTACTTC
TRBJ1-6 . TRBV6-5 . CASSYERASPLHF TGTGCCAGCAGTTACGAGCGGGCTTCACCCCTCCACTTT
TRBJ2-5 . TRBV6-2/TRBV6-3 . CASSYRGAPQETQYF TGTGCCAGCAGTTACAGGGGAGCCCCACAAGAGACCCAGTACTTC
TRBJ1-2 . TRBV24-1 . CATSEKGSGNYGYTF TGTGCCACCAGTGAAAAAGGCTCGGGGAACTATGGCTACACCTTC
TRBJ1-1 . TRBV1 . CTSSQPHPLFGASYLNTEAFF TGCACCAGCAGCCAACCCCACCCCCTCTTTGGGGCGAGCTATTTGAACACTGAAGCTTTCTTT
TRBJ1-2 . TRBV5-1 few CASSSQGANYGYTF TGCGCCAGCAGCTCCCAGGGAGCCAACTATGGCTACACCTTC
TRBJ2-3 . TRBV3-1/TRBV3-2 once CASSQEVGGAVDTQYF TGTGCCAGCAGCCAAGAAGTCGGGGGCGCGGTAGATACGCAGTATTTT
TRBJ1-1 . TRBV6-4 . CASRFGSDRTNTEAFF TGTGCCAGCAGGTTTGGTTCCGACAGGACGAACACTGAAGCTTTCTTT
TRBJ1-6 . TRBV6-2/TRBV6-3 few CASSSGPNSPLHF TGTGCCAGCAGTTCTGGGCCCAATTCACCCCTCCACTTT
TRBJ1-4 . TRBV30 . CAWSVAPGANEKLFF TGTGCCTGGAGTGTAGCCCCAGGGGCGAATGAAAAACTGTTTTTT
TRBJ1-6 . TRBV7-2 . CASSPTGRGNSPLHF TGTGCCAGCAGCCCGACGGGTAGGGGGAATTCACCCCTCCACTTT
TRBJ2-2 . TRBV10-3 few CAISAFGEGTGELFF TGTGCCATCAGTGCATTTGGGGAAGGCACCGGGGAGCTGTTTTTT
TRBJ2-3 . TRBV7-9 once CASIRGGVSSTDTQYF TGTGCCAGCATTCGAGGAGGGGTATCAAGCACAGATACGCAGTATTTT
TRBJ2-3 TRBD2 TRBV4-1 . CASSQLAGGTDTQYF TGCGCCAGCAGCCAACTAGCGGGGGGCACAGATACGCAGTATTTT
TRBJ1-2 . TRBV19 few CASSGRISFTF TGTGCCAGTAGCGGGCGCATTTCCTTCACCTTC
TRBJ2-2 . TRBV30 . CAWSGQSTGELFF TGTGCCTGGAGTGGACAGTCCACCGGGGAGCTGTTTTTT
TRBJ2-1 TRBD2 TRBV6-2/TRBV6-3 few CASSRPGLGNNEQFF TGTGCCAGCAGCCGACCGGGACTAGGCAACAATGAGCAGTTCTTC
TRBJ2-5 . TRBV3-1/TRBV3-2 . CASSQVGWTQYF TGTGCCAGCAGCCAAGTAGGATGGACCCAGTACTTC
TRBJ2-3 . TRBV6-5 once CASRQKVQGVTQYF TGTGCCAGCAGACAAAAGGTACAGGGTGTTACGCAGTATTTT
TRBJ1-2 TRBD1 TRBV5-4 . CASSLRQGNYGYTF TGTGCCAGCAGCTTAAGACAGGGGAACTATGGCTACACCTTC
TRBJ2-1 TRBD2 TRBV13 once CASSSRTSGGHKYNEQFF TGTGCCAGCAGCTCCCGGACTAGCGGGGGGCACAAATACAATGAGCAGTTCTTC
TRBJ2-2 . TRBV5-1 few CASSLDTANTGELFF TGCGCCAGCAGCTTAGACACCGCGAACACCGGGGAGCTGTTTTTT
TRBJ2-2 . TRBV5-8 . CASSPGMSIGELFF TGTGCCAGCAGCCCAGGGATGTCGATCGGGGAGCTGTTTTTT
TRBJ2-2 . TRBV11-2 . CASSPRVGGDSTGELFF TGTGCCAGCAGCCCTAGAGTAGGGGGGGACAGTACCGGGGAGCTGTTTTTT
TRBJ1-1 . TRBV5-1 . CASSWHRRPDDTEAFF TGCGCCAGCAGCTGGCATAGGAGACCGGACGACACTGAAGCTTTCTTT
TRBJ1-1 TRBD1 TRBV7-9 . CASSIGTGGTEAFF TGTGCCAGCAGCATAGGGACAGGGGGCACTGAAGCTTTCTTT
TRBJ1-1 TRBD1 TRBV14 . CASSPWDRGFQNTEAFF TGTGCCAGCAGCCCGTGGGACAGGGGGTTTCAGAACACTGAAGCTTTCTTT
TRBJ2-5 . TRBV11-3 . CASSEGSGETQYF TGTGCCAGCAGCGAGGGGTCTGGAGAGACCCAGTACTTC
TRBJ1-1 . TRBV2 few CASSNQGLGTEAFF TGTGCCAGCAGTAACCAGGGATTGGGCACTGAAGCTTTCTTT
TRBJ2-2 . TRBV7-2 . CASSFSGQGGELFF TGTGCCAGCAGCTTTAGCGGCCAGGGCGGGGAGCTGTTTTTT
TRBJ2-3 TRBD1 TRBV6-5 . CASSYDRGIDTQYF TGTGCCAGCAGCTATGACAGGGGGATAGATACGCAGTATTTT
TRBJ2-1 . TRBV5-1 . CASSTLILRGTEQFF TGCGCCAGCAGCACCCTTATATTGAGGGGCACTGAGCAGTTCTTC
TRBJ1-1 . TRBV2 . CASTPGYHAFF TGTGCCAGCACCCCAGGGTATCACGCTTTCTTT
TRBJ2-5 TRBD2 TRBV10-1 . CASSAVGGGAIETQYF TGCGCCAGCAGTGCGGTTGGCGGGGGGGCCATCGAGACCCAGTACTTC
TRBJ1-2 . TRBV5-1 . CASSLNSNYGYTF TGCGCCAGCAGCTTGAACAGCAACTATGGCTACACCTTC
TRBJ2-4 . TRBV12-5 . CASAPQRNIQYF TGTGCTAGTGCCCCACAGCGGAACATTCAGTACTTC